The 2 T cell receptor beta chains listed next were all sequenced from one sample in a study of Ad26.COV2.S vaccination and SARS-CoV-2 variants. This sample's treatment: approximately 18 received Ad26.COV2.S at low or high dose, single or two shots; 5 received placebo; per-sample allocation not given. Samples came from day 63 after the first vaccine or placebo injection. The method was immunoSEQ multiplex PCR; TCRdb's version includes in-frame clones alone and lacks a portion of them. Here the sample spans about 440,000 clones, 90% being singletons. The sequences come from peripheral blood, collected in a trial of Ad26.COV2.S vaccine versus placebo. These TCRs come from a person between 18 and 65 years old who received the Ad26.COV2.S COVID-19 vaccine or a placebo.

The rearrangement joins TRBV6-5 to TRBJ1-6; D call uncertain. Per germline, CDR1 MNHEY and CDR2 SVGAGI. This CDR3 region has 12 residues. V dropped 6 bases and J dropped 9 bases, with 9 bases sitting between them. Here the CDR3 reads CASRQGRSPLHF. As DNA, the CDR3 is TGTGCCAGCAGACAAGGACGTTCACCCCTCCACTTT.

The chain uses TRBV19 and TRBJ1-5; D perhaps matches TRBD1 (6 bases). This CDR3 comprises 16 residues. The V gene lost 6 bases and the J gene lost 4 bases, with 19 bases spanning the gap. The V gene's germline CDR1 is LNHDA and CDR2 SQIVND (reference sequence). The CDR3 is CASSTRQAVINQPQHF. CDR3 DNA sequence: TGTGCCAGTAGCACAAGACAGGCTGTAATTAATCAGCCCCAGCATTTT.